The 21 T cell receptor beta chains presented below share a single source sample, sequenced in a study of Graves' ophthalmopathy and Graves' hyperthyroidism (dated by TCRdb to 2016 to 2019). The instrument was an Illumina HiSeq 2000. For repertoire sequencing, the TCR beta CDR3 regions were amplified from RNA transcripts. The first round was an RT-PCR using HTBI primers with the Qiagen OneStep RT-PCR kit, and this first round was followed by a second-round multiplex PCR, then size selection and purification. The public reads were quality trimmed at Q25 with fastp and then assembled into clones with MiXCR by TCRdb, keeping productive beta chains. Every entry covers one CDR3 protein and lists the most common genes and DNA from its rows. A total of approximately 1.2 million distinct CDR3 sequences appear in this sample, 36% of them only once. The ten most abundant clones make up 8.5% to 14% of the sample.

Sequenced sample: peripheral blood or thyroid tissue (not recorded which). These TCRs come from an adult man with Graves' hyperthyroidism.

The chain combines TRBV12-3 or TRBV12-4 with TRBJ2-6; 16 nucleotides line up with TRBD2. V gave up 7 bases and J gave up 3 bases; unmatched junction bases: 9. CDR3 length: 19 residues. The CDR3 region has the DNA TGTGCCAGCATCTCCGGGACTAGCGGGGGGGCAAGTGGGGCCAACGTCCTGACTTTC. Its translation is CASISGTSGGASGANVLTF.

This chain links TRBV6-5 with TRBJ2-5; maybe TRBD1 (5 bases). With 0 bases removed from V and 4 bases from J, the gap between germline ends came to 12 bases. The CDR3 runs to 15 residues. The germline V gene has CDR1 MNHEY and CDR2 SVGAGI. The CDR3 DNA sequence: TGTGCCAGCAGTTACTCGTACCAGGGTGGAGAGACCCAGTACTTC. Translating it yields CASSYSYQGGETQYF.

As regards this clonotype: A much bigger clone sits one base away, suggesting this may be a read error. J is TRBJ2-7 and V is TRBV14; D gene unclear. Trimming removed 1 base at V and 7 bases at J, with 14 bases between. The CDR3 contains 14 residues. Per germline, CDR1 SGHDN and CDR2 FVKESK. The CDR3 nucleotides read TGTGCCAGCAGCCAAGGGTACCGACGGGTGGAGCAGTACTTC. Translation gives CASSQGYRRVEQYF.

The genes are TRBV7-9 and TRBJ1-5; D remains unclear. CDR1 and CDR2 (germline): SEHNR, FQNEAQ (reference sequence). V was shortened by 7 bases and J by 11 bases, with 21 bases between the two germline ends. This CDR3 contains 14 residues. Here the CDR3 reads CASTPSGIQETQHF. The DNA of the CDR3 is TGTGCCAGCACCCCTAGCGGTATCCAAGAGACCCAGCATTTT.

This clonotype was observed many times. The chain has TRBV20-1 and TRBJ1-2; no clear D. The CDR3 is 12 amino acids. Trimming took off 3 bases at V and 5 bases at J, with 10 bases between the two ends. The V gene's germline CDR1 is DFQATT and CDR2 SNEGSKA (reference sequence). The CDR3: CSARMGNYGYTF. CDR3 sequence (DNA): TGCAGTGCTAGGATGGGAAATTATGGCTACACCTTC.

The genes are TRBV4-2 and TRBJ2-7, with D unclear. Trimming cost V 0 bases and J 0 bases, with 12 bases left between them. Germline CDR1 LGHNA, CDR2 YNFKEQ. The CDR3 extends over 16 amino acids. CDR3 sequence: CASSQDLTGTSYEQYF. CDR3 nucleotides: TGTGCCAGCAGCCAAGATTTGACTGGAACCTCCTACGAGCAGTACTTC.

Comment on this clonotype: This may arise from a read error, as a much more abundant clone is one base away. This sequence joins TRBV14 and TRBJ2-5; the D is unclear. The V end was cut by 4 bases, the J end by 3 bases, with 18 bases between. The CDR3 has 16 residues. The germline V gene encodes CDR1 SGHDN and CDR2 FVKESK. CDR3 DNA sequence: TGTGCCAGCAGCCGAGGCCGACGGGCAGTCGAAGAGACCCAGTACTTC. It specifies CASSRGRRAVEETQYF.

This chain uses TRBV6-5 with TRBJ1-5, with 7 bases identical to TRBD1. The V gene's germline CDR1 is MNHEY and CDR2 SVGAGI. The trim removed 7 bases at V and 1 base at J, leaving 7 bases unmatched. This CDR3 is built from 15 residues. The CDR3: CASKKKGQSNQPQHF. DNA for the CDR3: TGTGCCAGCAAGAAAAAGGGACAGAGCAATCAGCCCCAGCATTTT.

The chain carries TRBV6-5 and TRBJ2-7; tentatively, D is TRBD1 or TRBD2 (5 bases each). The germline CDR1 and CDR2 sequences are MNHEY and SVGAGI. Trimming removed 0 bases at V and 3 bases at J, with 12 bases between. The CDR3 runs 15 residues. The DNA of the CDR3 is TGTGCCAGCAGTTACTCCGGGGCAGGGCTCTACGAGCAGTACTTC. It translates to CASSYSGAGLYEQYF.

This clonotype was recorded many times. The rearrangement joins TRBV4-3 to TRBJ2-5, with 8 bases matching TRBD1. This CDR3 spans 15 amino acids. V shed 1 base and J 2 bases; nucleotides not matched to a gene: 3. Germline CDR1 reads LGHNA; CDR2 reads YSLEER. The CDR3 reads CASSQGQGAQETQYF. The CDR3 DNA is TGCGCCAGCAGCCAAGGGCAGGGGGCTCAAGAGACCCAGTACTTC.

This clonotype was observed a few times. The J gene is TRBJ1-2, the V gene TRBV6-5, with D perhaps TRBD1 (6 bases). From germline, CDR1 is MNHEY and CDR2 SVGAGI. This CDR3 spans 16 amino acids. V gave up 2 bases and J gave up 4 bases, with 17 bases separating them. The CDR3 region has the DNA TGTGCCAGCAGTTACGCGGGGGGCGGAGGGATCTATGGCTACACCTTC. Its protein is CASSYAGGGGIYGYTF.

The chain recombines TRBV7-9 with TRBJ1-5; 10 bases map to TRBD1. CDR1 is SEHNR and CDR2 is FQNEAQ in the germline V gene (reference sequence). V was clipped by 6 bases and J by 2 bases; unmatched bases: 4. The CDR3 covers 15 residues. CDR3 nucleotide sequence: TGTGCCAGCAGGGGGACAGGGGAAGGCAATCAGCCCCAGCATTTT. Protein sequence: CASRGTGEGNQPQHF.

This chain joins TRBV7-1 and TRBJ1-5, with no clear D. TRBV7-1 is identified as an open reading frame with a role that is uncertain. V lost 3 bases to trimming and J lost 4 bases, with 13 bases between them. This CDR3 region has 15 residues. The CDR3 loop is CASSSLGNMNQPQHF. The CDR3 bases are TGTGCCAGCAGCTCCCTCGGGAATATGAATCAGCCCCAGCATTTT.

In DNA, the CDR3 is TGCGCCAGCAGCCCCTCCCGGACAGGGGCTGGAAACACCATATATTTT. The encoded protein is CASSPSRTGAGNTIYF. This sequence joins TRBV4-3 and TRBJ1-3; 9 bases are a match to TRBD1. The CDR3 is 16 residues long. Trimming took 4 bases from V and 2 from J; bases not matched to a gene: 6. Germline assignment: CDR1 LGHNA and CDR2 YSLEER.

In its sample, this clonotype was seen many times. CDR3 DNA: TGTGCCAGTAGTCCAGGCCGCTCTGGAAACACCATATATTTT. This sequence encodes CASSPGRSGNTIYF. V usage is TRBV19 and J usage is TRBJ1-3, with D unclear. Deletions cut 5 bases from V and 0 bases from J, with 8 bases between. CDR3 length: 14 amino acids. Germline CDR1 and CDR2: LNHDA and SQIVND (reference sequence).

The V gene is TRBV7-8, the J gene TRBJ2-2, with D possibly TRBD2 on 6 matching bases. The CDR3 extends over 16 amino acids. Trimming left V 5 bases short and J 5 bases short, with 18 bases between. Germline CDR1 is SGHVS and CDR2 is FQNEAQ. The CDR3 reads CASSVRDSQNTGELFF. The CDR3 DNA sequence: TGTGCCAGCAGCGTACGGGACTCGCAAAATACCGGGGAGCTGTTTTTT.

This clonotype was recorded at least ten times. This rearrangement joins TRBV15 to TRBJ1-6, with D unclear. Deletions cut 8 bases from V and 6 bases from J, with 14 bases between. Looked up from germline, CDR1 is LNHNV and CDR2 is YYDKDF (reference sequence). The CDR3 loop spans 14 amino acids. As DNA, the CDR3 is TGTGCCACCGCCCAAAGGGATTTTAATTCACCCCTCCACTTT. It translates to CATAQRDFNSPLHF. The entire variable domain, with the rest obtained from reference TRBV15 and TRBJ1-6, is as follows: DAMVIQNPRYQVTQFGKPVTLSCSQTLNHNVMYWYQQKSSQAPKLLFHYYDKDFNNEADTPDNFQSRRPNTSFCFLDIRSPGLGDTAMYLCATAQRDFNSPLHFGNGTRLTVT.

This clonotype showed up many times. The chain uses TRBV7-8 and TRBJ2-5; D perhaps matches TRBD1 (7 bases). The germline gives CDR1 SGHVS, CDR2 FQNEAQ. The CDR3 has 14 amino acids. The V end lost 5 bases, the J end lost 4 bases, and 14 bases lay between the germline ends. CDR3 protein: CASSAQGGSETQYF. The CDR3 region has the DNA TGTGCCAGCAGCGCCCAGGGGGGATCAGAGACCCAGTACTTC. The full variable domain, in which reference TRBV7-8 and TRBJ2-5 provide the parts outside the CDR3, is GAGVSQSPRYKVAKRGQDVALRCDPISGHVSLFWYQQALGQGPEFLTYFQNEAQLDKSGLPSDRFFAERPEGSVSTLKIQRTQQEDSAVYLCASSAQGGSETQYFGPGTRLLVL.

This clonotype was observed a few times. This chain uses TRBV4-1 with TRBJ2-7, with D possibly being TRBD1 (6 bases). V was cut by 2 bases and J by 2 bases, with 16 bases left in between. Germline CDR1 reads MGHRA; CDR2 reads YSYEKL. There are 16 residues in the CDR3. The CDR3 nucleotides read TGCGCCAGCAGCCAACGCCGAGGACAGAGGACCTACGAGCAGTACTTC. Its protein is CASSQRRGQRTYEQYF.

Notes on this clonotype: An end of the junction does not agree with germline; a read error may underlie this. The chain is built from TRBV12-3 or TRBV12-4 and TRBJ2-7, with 10 nucleotides matching TRBD2. The length of the CDR3 is 15 residues. The CDR3 here is CASSLAGVPLGEQYF. DNA of the CDR3: TGTGCCAGCAGTCTAGCGGGGGTTCCGCTCGGCGAGCAGTACTTC.

This clonotype was observed many times. The chain is built from TRBV14 and TRBJ2-7; D gene uncertain. The CDR3 runs 13 residues. Germline CDR1 is SGHDN and CDR2 is FVKESK. The V gene lost 2 bases and the J gene lost 9 bases, with 14 bases spanning the gap. The CDR3 bases are TGTGCCAGCAGCCAAACGGACCAAATCGGGCAGTACTTC. It is translated as CASSQTDQIGQYF.